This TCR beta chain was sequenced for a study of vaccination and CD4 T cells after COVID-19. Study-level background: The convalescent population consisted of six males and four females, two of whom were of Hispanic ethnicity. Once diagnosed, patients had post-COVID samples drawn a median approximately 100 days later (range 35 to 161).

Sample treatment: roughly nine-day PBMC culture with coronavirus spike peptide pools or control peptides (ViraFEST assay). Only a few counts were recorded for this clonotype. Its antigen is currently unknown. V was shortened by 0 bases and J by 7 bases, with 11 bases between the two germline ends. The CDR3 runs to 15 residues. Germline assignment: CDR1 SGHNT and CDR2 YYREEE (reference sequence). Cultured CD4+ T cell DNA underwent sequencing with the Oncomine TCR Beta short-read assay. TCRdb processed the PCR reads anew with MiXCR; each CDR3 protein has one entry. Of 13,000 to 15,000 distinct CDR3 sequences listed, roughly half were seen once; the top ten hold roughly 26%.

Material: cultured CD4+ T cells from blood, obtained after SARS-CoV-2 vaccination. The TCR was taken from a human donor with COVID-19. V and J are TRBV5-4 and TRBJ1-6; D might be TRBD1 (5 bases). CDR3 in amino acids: CASSLVGVTNSPLHF. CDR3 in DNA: TGTGCCAGCAGCTTGGTGGGGGTTACGAATTCACCCCTCCACTTT.